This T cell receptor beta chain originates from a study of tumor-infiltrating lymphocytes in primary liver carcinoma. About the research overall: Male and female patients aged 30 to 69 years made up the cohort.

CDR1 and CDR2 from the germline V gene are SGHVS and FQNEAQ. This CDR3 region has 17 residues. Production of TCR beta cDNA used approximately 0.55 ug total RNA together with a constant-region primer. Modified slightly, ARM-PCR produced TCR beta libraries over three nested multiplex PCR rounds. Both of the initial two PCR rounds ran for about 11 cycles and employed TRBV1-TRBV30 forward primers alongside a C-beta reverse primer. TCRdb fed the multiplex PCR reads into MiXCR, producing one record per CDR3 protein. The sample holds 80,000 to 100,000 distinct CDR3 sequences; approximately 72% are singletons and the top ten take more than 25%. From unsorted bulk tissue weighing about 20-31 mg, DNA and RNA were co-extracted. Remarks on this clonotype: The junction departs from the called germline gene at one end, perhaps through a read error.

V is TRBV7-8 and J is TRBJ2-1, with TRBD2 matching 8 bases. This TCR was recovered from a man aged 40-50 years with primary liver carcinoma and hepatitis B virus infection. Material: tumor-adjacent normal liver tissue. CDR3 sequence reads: CASNLIAGGQSYNEQFF. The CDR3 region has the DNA TGTGCCAGCAACTTAATTGCGGGGGGCCAGTCCTACAATGAGCAGTTCTTC. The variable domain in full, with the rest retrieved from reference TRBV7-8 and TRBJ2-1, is GAGVSQSPRYKVAKRGQDVALRCDPISGHVSLFWYQQALGQGPEFLTYFQNEAQLDKSGLPSDRFFAERPEGSVSTLKIQRTQQEDSAVYLCASNLIAGGQSYNEQFFGPGTRLTVL.